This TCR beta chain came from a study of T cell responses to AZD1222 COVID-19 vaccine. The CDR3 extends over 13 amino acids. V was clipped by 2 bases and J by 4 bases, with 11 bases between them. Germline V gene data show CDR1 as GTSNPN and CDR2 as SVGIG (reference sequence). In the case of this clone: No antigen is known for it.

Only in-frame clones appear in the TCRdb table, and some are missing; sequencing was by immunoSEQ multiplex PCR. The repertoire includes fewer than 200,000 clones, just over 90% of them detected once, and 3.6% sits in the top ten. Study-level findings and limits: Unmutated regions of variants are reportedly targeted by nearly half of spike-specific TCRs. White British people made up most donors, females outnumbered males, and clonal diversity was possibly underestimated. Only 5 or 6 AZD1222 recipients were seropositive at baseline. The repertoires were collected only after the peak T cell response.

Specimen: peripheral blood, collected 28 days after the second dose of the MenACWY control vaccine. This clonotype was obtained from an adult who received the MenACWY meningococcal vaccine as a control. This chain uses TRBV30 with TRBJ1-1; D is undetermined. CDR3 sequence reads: CAWSTQRFTEAFF. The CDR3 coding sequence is TGTGCCTGGAGTACTCAACGGTTCACTGAAGCTTTCTTT.